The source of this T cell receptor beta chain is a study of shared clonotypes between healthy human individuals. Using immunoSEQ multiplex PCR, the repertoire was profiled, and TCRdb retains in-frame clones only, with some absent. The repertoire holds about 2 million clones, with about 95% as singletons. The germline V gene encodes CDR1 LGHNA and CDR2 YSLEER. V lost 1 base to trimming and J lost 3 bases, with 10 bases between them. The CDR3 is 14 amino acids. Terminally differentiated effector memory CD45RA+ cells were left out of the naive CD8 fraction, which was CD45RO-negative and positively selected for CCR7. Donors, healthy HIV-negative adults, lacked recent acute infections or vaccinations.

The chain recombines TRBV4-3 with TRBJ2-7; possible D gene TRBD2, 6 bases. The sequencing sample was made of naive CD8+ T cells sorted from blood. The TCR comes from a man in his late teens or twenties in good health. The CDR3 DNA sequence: TGCGCCAGCAGCCAAGGGGGGGAGCTCTACGAGCAGTACTTC. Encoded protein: CASSQGGELYEQYF.